The rows below give T cell receptor beta chains drawn from one sample of a study of monozygotic twins with cystic fibrosis. Assay: immunoSEQ multiplex PCR; the TCRdb copy retains only in-frame clones and omits some. Among some 20,000 clones listed, about 87% were seen once. The source material was blood. Receptor source: a woman aged 25 to 45 with cystic fibrosis. The CDR3 runs from the conserved cysteine through the conserved F or W. A D gene is named only where the DNA matches it firmly. Expanded clones get a size class; other rows say once, few or many, or leave the size out.

>few|-|TRBV29-1|TRBJ2-7|12
CSVEAGTYEQYF
TGCAGCGTTGAGGCAGGAACCTACGAGCAGTACTTC
>-|-|TRBV5-5|TRBJ1-6|15
CASTLGASYNSPLHF
TGTGCCAGCACCCTTGGTGCGAGCTATAATTCACCCCTCCACTTT
>-|-|TRBV7-9|TRBJ1-4|11
CASSFYEKLFF
TGTGCCAGCAGCTTTTATGAAAAACTGTTTTTT
>-|-|TRBV6-6|TRBJ1-1|14
CASRSEQGWTEAFF
TGTGCCAGCAGGAGCGAACAGGGTTGGACTGAAGCTTTCTTT
>-|-|TRBV6-5|TRBJ1-2|15
CASSSPRKANYGYTF
TGTGCCAGCAGTTCGCCGAGAAAAGCTAACTATGGCTACACCTTC
>-|-|TRBV2|TRBJ1-6|14
CASRRSSYNSPLHF
TGTGCCAGCAGACGGAGCTCCTATAATTCACCCCTCCACTTT
>-|TRBD2|TRBV19|TRBJ2-5|16
CASSMLSSGLRETQYF
TGTGCCAGTAGTATGTTGTCTAGCGGGCTACGAGAGACCCAGTACTTC
>-|-|TRBV18|TRBJ2-2|16
CASSPNGHRNTGELFF
TGTGCCAGCTCACCTAACGGACATAGGAACACCGGGGAGCTGTTTTTT
>-|TRBD2|TRBV5-1|TRBJ2-7|14
CASSLLAGGGEQYF
TGCGCCAGCAGCTTACTAGCGGGGGGTGGCGAGCAGTACTTC
>-|TRBD1|TRBV6-6|TRBJ2-7|14
CASSGTGVSYEQYF
TGTGCCAGCAGTGGGACAGGTGTCTCCTACGAGCAGTACTTC
>-|TRBD1|TRBV6-1|TRBJ2-5|15
CASRPRDRGWETQYF
TGTGCCAGCAGACCCCGGGACAGGGGCTGGGAGACCCAGTACTTC
>-|TRBD2|TRBV2|TRBJ2-2|16
CASRLLAGGNTGELFF
TGTGCCAGCAGACTACTGGCGGGGGGGAACACCGGGGAGCTGTTTTTT
>-|TRBD1|TRBV5-1|TRBJ1-2|14
CASSFSRDSYGYTF
TGCGCCAGCAGCTTTTCTAGGGACAGCTATGGCTACACCTTC
>-|-|TRBV5-4|TRBJ2-5|13
CASSQGAGETQYF
TGTGCCAGCAGCCAAGGGGCAGGGGAGACCCAGTACTTC
>-|TRBD1|TRBV7-6|TRBJ2-7|15
CASSLWAGGTYEQYF
TGTGCCAGCAGCTTATGGGCAGGGGGTACCTACGAGCAGTACTTC
>-|-|TRBV5-4|TRBJ2-2|14
CASRTGPNTGELFF
TGTGCCAGCAGAACCGGGCCGAACACCGGGGAGCTGTTTTTT
>-|-|TRBV5-1|TRBJ1-5|14
CASSLAGGNQPQHF
TGCGCCAGCAGCTTGGCAGGGGGCAATCAGCCCCAGCATTTT
>-|TRBD2|TRBV6-4|TRBJ2-7|15
CASSPSGTSGDEQYF
TGTGCCAGCAGCCCCTCCGGGACTAGTGGGGACGAGCAGTACTTC
>-|-|TRBV19|TRBJ1-2|13
CASSIERGYGYTF
TGTGCCAGTAGTATAGAACGGGGTTATGGCTACACCTTC
>few|TRBD1|TRBV5-1|TRBJ1-6|15
CASSSVTGGGSPLHF
TGCGCCAGCAGCTCCGTGACAGGGGGCGGTTCACCCCTCCACTTT
>once|-|TRBV4-1|TRBJ2-2|16
CASSQVGGWDTGELFF
TGCGCCAGCAGCCAAGTTGGGGGGTGGGACACCGGGGAGCTGTTTTTT
>-|TRBD1|TRBV5-1|TRBJ2-7|14
CASSPGQGQDEQYF
TGCGCCAGCAGCCCGGGACAGGGTCAGGACGAGCAGTACTTC